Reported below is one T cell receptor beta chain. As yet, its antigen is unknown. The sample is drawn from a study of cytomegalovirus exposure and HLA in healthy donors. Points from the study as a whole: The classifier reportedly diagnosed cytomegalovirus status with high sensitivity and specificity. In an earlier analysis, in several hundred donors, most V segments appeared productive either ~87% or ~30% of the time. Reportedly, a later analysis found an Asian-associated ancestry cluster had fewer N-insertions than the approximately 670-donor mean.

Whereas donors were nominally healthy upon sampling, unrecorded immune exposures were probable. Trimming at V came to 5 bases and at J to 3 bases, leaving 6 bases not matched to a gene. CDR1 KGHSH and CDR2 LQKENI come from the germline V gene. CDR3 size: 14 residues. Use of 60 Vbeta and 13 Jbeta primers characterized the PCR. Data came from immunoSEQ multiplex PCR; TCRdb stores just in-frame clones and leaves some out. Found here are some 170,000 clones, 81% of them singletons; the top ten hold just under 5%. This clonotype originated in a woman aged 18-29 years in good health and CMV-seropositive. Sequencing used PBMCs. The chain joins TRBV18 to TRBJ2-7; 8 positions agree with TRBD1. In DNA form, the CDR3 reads TGTGCCAGCTCAACCACGGACAGGGTCTACGAGCAGTACTTC. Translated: CASSTTDRVYEQYF. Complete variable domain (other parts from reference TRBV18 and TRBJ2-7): NAGVMQNPRHLVRRRGQEARLRCSPMKGHSHVYWYRQLPEEGLKFMVYLQKENIIDESGMPKERFSAEFPKEGPSILRIQQVVRGDSAAYFCASSTTDRVYEQYFGPGTRLTVT.